Listed here are 11 T cell receptor beta chains from one sample, sequenced in a study of T cells after yellow fever vaccination. MiXCR was run by TCRdb on the 5' RACE reads, yielding one entry per CDR3 protein. The sample includes approximately 330,000 distinct CDR3 sequences, about 4% of them seen just once. Sequencing used PBMCs, obtained 5 days after the yellow fever booster vaccination. The receptors stem from a man between 18 and 35 years old who received the YFV17D yellow fever vaccine.

This clonotype has a count of ten or more. This rearrangement joins TRBV12-3 or TRBV12-4 to TRBJ2-5; D gene unclear. The CDR3 totals 15 residues. The V end was cut by 3 bases, the J end by 5 bases, with 16 bases between. CDR3 sequence reads: CASSFGVLGPETQYF. In nucleotides, the CDR3 is TGTGCCAGCAGTTTCGGTGTGTTAGGGCCCGAGACCCAGTACTTC.

This clonotype was picked up a small number of times. V usage is TRBV6-2 or TRBV6-3 and J usage is TRBJ2-5; 7 bases agree with TRBD2. The junction had 8 bases not matched to a gene; V was cut back by 7 bases and J by 0 bases. In germline, CDR1 is MNHEY, CDR2 SVGEGT. The CDR3 loop spans 15 amino acids. The CDR3 coding sequence is TGTGCCAGCATCGGGATAGCGGGTGACCAAGAGACCCAGTACTTC. This gives the protein CASIGIAGDQETQYF.

The rearrangement uses TRBV28 and TRBJ2-7; D unresolved. Trimming removed 2 bases from V and 0 bases from J, with 5 bases in between. Germline V lookup: CDR1 MDHEN, CDR2 SYDVKM. The CDR3 runs 13 residues. The CDR3 loop reads CASSLQSSYEQYV. CDR3 sequence (DNA): TGTGCCAGCAGTTTACAAAGCTCCTACGAGCAGTACGTC.

V and J are TRBV28 and TRBJ2-7, with D possibly TRBD1 on 5 matching bases. The germline V gene encodes CDR1 MDHEN and CDR2 SYDVKM. Between the trimmed V and J ends, which lost 7 bases and 1 base, there was a span of 17 bases. This CDR3 region has 15 residues. The CDR3 DNA is TGTGCCAGCAACTCGTGGCAGGGTGATTCCTACGAGCAGTACGTC. It specifies CASNSWQGDSYEQYV.

The CDR3 reads CASSQGWSEKLFF. CDR3 sequence (DNA): TGCGCCAGCAGCCAAGGATGGAGCGAAAAACTGTTTTTT. The V gene is TRBV4-1, the J gene TRBJ1-4, with unresolved D. Germline V gene lookup returns CDR1 MGHRA and CDR2 YSYEKL. V was trimmed by 1 base and J by 8 bases, leaving 8 bases between them. The CDR3 sequence is 13 residues long.

This clonotype was seen a handful of times. This rearrangement joins TRBV10-3 to TRBJ1-1; D unclear. CDR1 and CDR2 (germline): ENHRY, SYGVKD. The CDR3 extends over 13 amino acids. V was trimmed by 7 bases and J by 0 bases, leaving 9 bases between them. The CDR3 DNA reads TGTGCCATCAAAGGCGGGGTGAACACTGAAGCTTTCTTT. The encoded protein is CAIKGGVNTEAFF.

This chain uses TRBV6-2 or TRBV6-3 with TRBJ2-5; 7 positions match TRBD2. V shed 8 bases, J shed 2 bases, and the junction held 8 bases outside the gene matches. Looked up from germline, CDR1 is MNHEY and CDR2 is SVGEGT. CDR3 length equals 14 residues. Written as DNA, the CDR3 is TGTGCCAGCGTTAATGCGGGGGATCAAGAGACCCAGTACTTC. Translation: CASVNAGDQETQYF.

This clonotype was counted only a few times. The rearrangement uses TRBV15 and TRBJ2-7, with 8 bases matching TRBD2. The CDR3 is 15 amino acids. Germline CDR1 and CDR2: LNHNV and YYDKDF (reference sequence). J gave up 6 bases and V 3 bases, and 10 bases lay outside the gene matches. CDR3 in amino acids: CATSSHREGMSEQYV. DNA of the CDR3: TGTGCCACCAGCAGCCACCGGGAGGGGATGTCCGAGCAGTACGTC.

This clonotype occurred many times. The chain carries TRBV7-8 and TRBJ2-5, with 8 positions matching TRBD2. This CDR3 region has 13 residues. Germline assignment: CDR1 SGHVS and CDR2 FQNEAQ. Trimming cost V 10 bases and J 2 bases; bases outside gene matches: 6. CDR3: CATHTSGQETQYF. As DNA, the CDR3 is TGTGCCACGCATACTAGCGGACAAGAGACCCAGTACTTC.

This clonotype was seen a handful of times. J is TRBJ1-2 and V is TRBV5-1, with TRBD1 matching 7 bases. Germline V gene lookup returns CDR1 SGHRS and CDR2 YFSETQ. V lost 3 bases to trimming and J lost 8 bases; unmatched junction nucleotides: 7. CDR3 length: 13 residues. CDR3 loop: CASSSTGLMGYTF. CDR3 coding DNA: TGCGCCAGCAGCTCGACAGGGCTCATGGGCTACACCTTC.

This clonotype showed up just a few times. The chain couples TRBV5-1 to TRBJ2-3, with 11 nucleotides matching TRBD1. Germline lookup yields CDR1 SGHRS and CDR2 YFSETQ. V shed 3 bases, J shed 5 bases, and the junction held 5 bases outside the gene matches. This CDR3 is built from 15 residues. This chain's CDR3 is CASSSPDRGRDTQYF. The DNA of the CDR3 is TGCGCCAGCAGCTCACCGGACAGGGGGCGAGATACGCAGTATTTT.